The rows below give T cell receptor beta chains drawn from one sample of a study of shared clonotypes between healthy human individuals. The protocol was immunoSEQ multiplex PCR, while the TCRdb copy is restricted to in-frame clones and leaves out a portion. The sample comprises around 240,000 clones, under 80% of which are singletons, and roughly 11% rests with the top ten. Input material: memory CD4+ T cells sorted from blood. The receptors were sampled from a man aged 30-40 years in good health. Each CDR3 is given with its conserved first and last residue. The order of the fields is V gene, D gene, J gene, clone size, CDR3 DNA, CDR3 protein. D genes are given only for firm matches. Clone sizes are given selectively: once, few, many, or a class where the clone is expanded.

TRBV6-1	-	TRBJ2-7	-	TGTGCCAGCAGTGATTCCCGCCGATCCGAGCAGTACTTC	CASSDSRRSEQYF
TRBV27	TRBD1	TRBJ1-1	-	TGTGCCAGCAGCCCATTTATTAGACAGGGCCTTGAAGCTTTCTTT	CASSPFIRQGLEAFF
TRBV7-9	-	TRBJ1-1	-	TGTGCCAGCAGCTTAGACTACACTGAAGCTTTCTTT	CASSLDYTEAFF
TRBV11-1	-	TRBJ2-2	-	TGTGCCAGCAGCCAGTTCGGGAATACCGGGGAGCTGTTTTTT	CASSQFGNTGELFF
TRBV9	TRBD2	TRBJ2-5	-	TGTGCCAGCAGCGCCCCGGGACTAGCGGGAGAGGAGTGGCAAGAGACCCAGTACTTC	CASSAPGLAGEEWQETQYF
TRBV7-2	TRBD1	TRBJ1-1	-	TGTGCCAGCAGCATCACAGGGGGCACGAACACTGAAGCTTTCTTT	CASSITGGTNTEAFF
TRBV6-1	-	TRBJ2-5	many	TGTGCCAGCAGTGAAGGATTCCAGGTGGAGACCCAGTACTTC	CASSEGFQVETQYF
TRBV19	TRBD1	TRBJ2-7	-	TGTGCCAGTAGTGAGGGACAGGGGTACGAGCAGTACTTC	CASSEGQGYEQYF
TRBV7-9	-	TRBJ1-5	-	TGTGCCAGCAGCTCTAATAACGGGCTCTATAGCAATCAGCCCCAGCATTTT	CASSSNNGLYSNQPQHF
TRBV7-2	TRBD2	TRBJ2-7	-	TGTGCCAGCAGCCAACTTCCACTAGCGGGAGGGCCGGGCGAGCAGTACTTC	CASSQLPLAGGPGEQYF
TRBV5-1	-	TRBJ1-2	-	TGCGCCAGCAGCTTGGGAAGGGGCCGGGACTATGGCTACACCTTC	CASSLGRGRDYGYTF
TRBV2	-	TRBJ2-3	-	TGTGCCAGCAGTTTTCTCACCACAGATACGCAGTATTTT	CASSFLTTDTQYF
TRBV2	-	TRBJ2-2	-	TGTGCCAGCAGTCTTCAGGGGAACACCGGGGAGCTGTTTTTT	CASSLQGNTGELFF
TRBV29-1	TRBD2	TRBJ2-3	-	TGCAGCGTTATGAGACGAGCGGGAGGAACAGATACGCAGTATTTT	CSVMRRAGGTDTQYF
TRBV5-1	-	TRBJ1-4	-	TGCGCCAGCAGCAATGGGGGGCTCACTAATGAAAAACTGTTTTTT	CASSNGGLTNEKLFF
TRBV29-1	-	TRBJ1-2	few	TGCAGCGTTGAAGGAGGGTTCGGAGGCTACACCTTC	CSVEGGFGGYTF
TRBV19	-	TRBJ2-5	few	TGTGCCAGTAGTACGGAGGGCCGGGGAGAAGAGACCCAGTACTTC	CASSTEGRGEETQYF
TRBV5-6	-	TRBJ2-5	-	TGTGCCAGCAGCTCGTCCAGCGCTTCGTGGACCCAGTACTTC	CASSSSSASWTQYF
TRBV4-3	TRBD2	TRBJ2-3	once	TGCGCCAGCAGCCGCCAACTAGCGGGAGGGGAAGATACGCAGTATTTT	CASSRQLAGGEDTQYF
TRBV27	TRBD1	TRBJ2-7	-	TGTGCCAGCAGTTTAAGACAGGGGACCTACGAGCAGTACTTC	CASSLRQGTYEQYF
TRBV7-3	-	TRBJ1-1	many	TGTGCCAGCAGCTTAAGTACGGGGCTGAGGGATGAAGCTTTCTTT	CASSLSTGLRDEAFF
TRBV18	-	TRBJ2-5	-	TGTGCCAGCTCGCAACGGGCGGGGCAAGAGACCCAGTACTTC	CASSQRAGQETQYF
TRBV5-8	-	TRBJ1-3	-	TGTGCCAGCAGCCTTACCATCCGGAGCTCTGGAAACACCATATATTTT	CASSLTIRSSGNTIYF
TRBV9	-	TRBJ2-1	many	TGTGCCAGCAGCGTACAAGGGAACTACAATGAGCAGTTCTTC	CASSVQGNYNEQFF
TRBV14	-	TRBJ1-5	-	TGTGCCAGCAACCCGGGTCTAAATCAGCCCCAGCATTTT	CASNPGLNQPQHF
TRBV29-1	-	TRBJ2-3	few	TGCAGCGTTGAAGCCTCCTCGGATACGCAGTATTTT	CSVEASSDTQYF
TRBV19	TRBD2	TRBJ2-7	once	TGTGCCAGTAGTGTGACCGGGACTAGCGGGACTGGGCAGTACTTC	CASSVTGTSGTGQYF
TRBV7-2	TRBD2	TRBJ2-5	once	TGTGCCAGCAGCTTATCCCCCCTAGCGGGTTGGAGGGAGACCCAGTACTTC	CASSLSPLAGWRETQYF
TRBV28	-	TRBJ2-7	-	TGTGCCAGCAGTCGTACAGGTTACGAGCAGTACTTC	CASSRTGYEQYF
TRBV5-1	-	TRBJ2-5	once	TGCGCCAGCAGCTTGGAAGGGCTGAGGGAGACCCAGTACTTC	CASSLEGLRETQYF
TRBV5-5	-	TRBJ1-2	-	TGTGCCAGCAGCTTGGGTGCAGGGCGGCACTATGGCTACACCTTC	CASSLGAGRHYGYTF
TRBV6-5	-	TRBJ2-7	-	TGTGCCAGCAGTTACTCCGGGGGGCGATACGAGCAGTACTTC	CASSYSGGRYEQYF
TRBV28	TRBD2	TRBJ2-7	-	TGTGCCAGCAGCGAATGGGGTAGCGGGAGTACTAACGAGCAGTACTTC	CASSEWGSGSTNEQYF
TRBV28	-	TRBJ1-5	-	TGTGCCAGCAGTTCGGGGGGCAGGGTGGGCAATCAGCCCCAGCATTTT	CASSSGGRVGNQPQHF
TRBV5-1	-	TRBJ2-2	-	TGCGCCAGCAGCTTGACCCCCGGGATCACCGGGGAGCTGTTTTTT	CASSLTPGITGELFF
TRBV28	TRBD1	TRBJ2-3	-	TGTGCCAGCAGATCCGGGACAGGGAGGACGGGAGACCGCACAGATACGCAGTATTTT	CASRSGTGRTGDRTDTQYF
TRBV6-4	-	TRBJ2-7	few	TGTGCCAGCCCTCGGACCCCGAAACAGTACTTC	CASPRTPKQYF
TRBV10-3	TRBD1	TRBJ1-5	few	TGTGCCACACAACGGCAGGGGGCAGGCAATCAGCCCCAGCATTTT	CATQRQGAGNQPQHF
TRBV29-1	-	TRBJ2-3	-	TGCAGCGTTCATCAGGGTTGGACAGATACGCAGTATTTT	CSVHQGWTDTQYF
TRBV5-4	TRBD2	TRBJ2-1	-	TGTGCCAGCAGTTTACTAGCGGGAACCTACAATGAGCAGTTCTTC	CASSLLAGTYNEQFF
TRBV11-2	-	TRBJ1-1	-	TGTGCCAGCAGCTTAGTTCCAAGCGGTGAAGCTTTCTTT	CASSLVPSGEAFF
TRBV5-1	-	TRBJ2-2	few	TGCGCCAGCAGCTTGGGAGCTACAAACACCGGGGAGCTGTTTTTT	CASSLGATNTGELFF
TRBV19	TRBD2	TRBJ2-1	-	TGTGCCAGTACCGGACTAGCGGGAGAGCATGAGCAGTTCTTC	CASTGLAGEHEQFF
TRBV11-1	-	TRBJ2-7	-	TGTGCCAGCAGCTTAGAAACGGGTCCCGAGCAGTACTTC	CASSLETGPEQYF
TRBV6-4	-	TRBJ1-1	-	TGTGCCAGCAGTACAGAAATCAACACTGAAGCTTTCTTT	CASSTEINTEAFF
TRBV2	-	TRBJ2-4	many	TGTGCCAGCAGTGGGGGGGAGCTAGCCAAAAACATTCAGTACTTC	CASSGGELAKNIQYF
TRBV27	-	TRBJ2-7	once	TGTGCCAGCCTACGAGTAGCAGAGAACTACGAGCAGTACTTC	CASLRVAENYEQYF